The 6 T cell receptor beta chains below come from one sample, sequenced in a study of T cells in Graves' hyperthyroidism and ophthalmopathy. RNA transcripts yielded amplified TCR beta CDR3 regions. Carried out on the TCR CDR3, a first-round RT-PCR used the HTBI primer set. A single record per CDR3 protein comes from TCRdb applying MiXCR to the multiplex PCR reads. The table records about 840,000 distinct CDR3 sequences, over 35% of them present only once. The sequencing input was blood. These receptors were obtained from a man between 18 and 35 years old with Graves' hyperthyroidism.

The sample holds a few counts of this clonotype. J is TRBJ1-4 and V is TRBV12-3 or TRBV12-4; D is unclear. This CDR3 is 15 amino acids long. Trimming left V 5 bases short and J 6 bases short, with 16 bases between. The CDR3 spells CASSRWKRTDEKLFF. CDR3 nucleotides: TGTGCCAGCAGTCGATGGAAGAGAACGGATGAAAAACTGTTTTTT.

Comments on this clonotype: This sequence may be a read error, since a much larger clone differs from it by one base. This rearrangement joins TRBV6-1 to TRBJ1-1, with D unclear. This CDR3 comprises 14 residues. With 0 bases removed from V and 1 base from J, the gap between germline ends came to 6 bases. CDR1 and CDR2 from the germline V gene are MNHNS and SASEGT. The chain's CDR3 is CASSEAPGNTEAFF. The CDR3 DNA follows: TGTGCCAGCAGTGAAGCGCCGGGGAACACTGAAGCTTTCTTT.

Ten or more counts support this clonotype. The chain recombines TRBV15 with TRBJ2-5, with D perhaps matching TRBD2 (6 bases). The CDR3 extends over 14 amino acids. Trimming cost V 4 bases and J 2 bases, with 11 bases left between them. CDR1 LNHNV and CDR2 YYDKDF come from the germline V gene (reference sequence). This CDR3 reads CATSIGGIQETQYF. CDR3 DNA: TGTGCCACCAGCATTGGCGGGATTCAAGAGACCCAGTACTTC.

Turning to this clonotype: This may come from a read error, since a much larger clone is one base off. This rearrangement joins TRBV9 to TRBJ2-7; 9 positions match TRBD2. The germline CDR1 and CDR2 sequences are SGDLS and YYNGEE. This CDR3 contains 15 residues. The CDR3 reads CASSPWGAGGYEQHF. The CDR3 bases are TGTGCCAGCAGCCCGTGGGGAGCGGGGGGCTACGAGCAGCACTTC. Variable domain in full (rest from reference TRBV9 and TRBJ2-7): DSGVTQTPKHLITATGQRVTLRCSPRSGDLSVYWYQQSLDQGLQFLIQYYNGEERAKGNILERFSAQQFPDLHSELNLSSLELGDSALYFCASSPWGAGGYEQHFGPGTRLTVT.

This clonotype was recorded many times. The genes are TRBV7-2 and TRBJ1-1; 7 bases line up with TRBD1. Unmatched junction bases numbered 11, after V lost 7 bases and J lost 6 bases. The CDR3 spans 14 residues. Germline V gene lookup returns CDR1 SGHTA and CDR2 FQGNSA. CDR3 DNA sequence: TGTGCCAGCACCAGGACAGGCAGGGGCCCTGAAGCTTTCTTT. This translates into CASTRTGRGPEAFF.

This clonotype was detected ten times or more. This chain joins TRBV29-1 and TRBJ1-4; D is possibly TRBD1 (6 bases). The V gene lost 7 bases and the J gene lost 5 bases, with 11 bases spanning the gap. CDR3 length equals 12 residues. Germline CDR1 SQVTM, CDR2 ANQGSEA. CDR3 bases: TGCAGCGCAAGGACAGCAAATGAAAAACTGTTTTTT. Amino acid sequence: CSARTANEKLFF.